This TCR beta chain appears in the sequencing data of a study of cytomegalovirus exposure and HLA in healthy donors. The CDR3 is 13 amino acids. In germline, CDR1 is SQVTM, CDR2 ANQGSEA. With V trimmed by 7 bases and J by 4 bases, 9 bases remained unmatched. The repertoire was sequenced with immunoSEQ multiplex PCR; TCRdb's copy has only in-frame clones and lacks some. The sample yields under 150,000 clones, about 87% seen once. The table lists this clone with a few counts. V gene TRBV29-1 combines with J gene TRBJ2-7; TRBD1 matches 8 bases. This receptor was identified in a woman under 30 in good health and CMV-seronegative. What was sequenced was PBMCs. The CDR3 loop reads CSAADREKYEQYF. Written as DNA, the CDR3 is TGCAGCGCAGCGGACAGGGAGAAATACGAGCAGTACTTC.